The entry that follows covers one TCR beta chain sequence. This sample is part of a study of monozygotic twins with inflammatory bowel disease. Looked up from germline, CDR1 is MRHNA and CDR2 is SNTAGT. The CDR3 totals 19 residues. Each CDR3 protein gets one entry in TCRdb, which reprocessed the 5' RACE reads and gives no DNA. Recorded for this sample: 300,000 to 400,000 distinct CDR3 sequences. The clonotype was recovered from a human donor with ulcerative colitis or Crohn's disease, or a healthy co-twin of an affected twin (not recorded which). The specimen sequenced was blood. The chain carries TRBV6-4 and TRBJ2-2; the D gene TCRdb calls, TRBD2, cannot be checked with no DNA. The CDR3 sequence: CASIAGTSGRALNTGELFF.